This TCR beta chain was recorded in a study of T cell responses to AZD1222 COVID-19 vaccine. Assay used: immunoSEQ multiplex PCR; TCRdb lists only in-frame clones, some missing. The sample has about 180,000 clones, around nine tenths seen once. Second doses that came at about 4 or about 12 weeks were put together. As concerns this clone: The antigen remains undetermined.

Per germline, CDR1 SGHRS and CDR2 YFSETQ. The CDR3 loop spans 15 amino acids. V was trimmed by 3 bases and J by 4 bases, leaving 13 bases between them. Study findings and constraints: Repertoire sampling occurred only after the peak T cell response. Spike-wide coverage was observed for vaccine-associated CD4 TCRs, with dominant responses at 160-218 and 743-854. Nearly half of the spike-specific TCRs reportedly recognize variant regions that carry no mutations.

The sequenced sample was peripheral blood, obtained 28 days after the second AZD1222 dose. This rearrangement joins TRBV5-1 to TRBJ1-4; D is perhaps TRBD1 (6 bases). This clonotype originated in an adult who received the AZD1222 COVID-19 vaccine. CDR3 sequence reads: CASSSQGPGNEKLFF. CDR3 sequence (DNA): TGCGCCAGCAGCTCCCAGGGGCCCGGTAATGAAAAACTGTTTTTT.